What follows are 8 T cell receptor beta chains derived from one specimen sequenced in a study of shared clonotypes between healthy human individuals. Naive CD8 cells lacked CD45RO, underwent positive selection for CCR7 and left out terminally differentiated effector memory CD45RA+ cells. Profiled with immunoSEQ multiplex PCR; TCRdb holds only in-frame clones, not every one. The repertoire holds 1.5 million to 2.5 million clones, with over 85% as singletons. Source material: naive CD8+ T cells sorted from blood. The source is a man in his late teens or twenties in good health.

This clone has only one observation. The CDR3 DNA follows: TGTGCCAGCAGCTTCCCTAGCGGGGGCCTCTCCTACGAGCAGTACTTC. It encodes CASSFPSGGLSYEQYF. The chain carries TRBV11-2 and TRBJ2-7; TRBD2 aligns across 10 bases. Germline CDR1 and CDR2: SGHAT and FQNNGV. V lost 3 bases, J lost 0 bases, and 5 bases stayed unmatched. The CDR3 has 16 residues. Complete variable domain (other parts from reference TRBV11-2 and TRBJ2-7): EAGVAQSPRYKIIEKRQSVAFWCNPISGHATLYWYQQILGQGPKLLIQFQNNGVVDDSQLPKDRFSAERLKGVDSTLKIQPAKLEDSAVYLCASSFPSGGLSYEQYFGPGTRLTVT.

This clone occurred once. The rearrangement links TRBV7-9 to TRBJ2-3; D possibly matches TRBD1 or TRBD2 (5 bases each). Germline loops: CDR1 SEHNR, CDR2 FQNEAQ (reference sequence). With 0 bases removed from V and 5 bases from J, the gap between germline ends came to 6 bases. This CDR3 has 13 residues. Here the CDR3 DNA reads TGTGCCAGCAGCTTAGCGAGGGGAGATACGCAGTATTTT. Encoded protein: CASSLARGDTQYF.

This clone has only one observation. V gene TRBV29-1 combines with J gene TRBJ2-5; the D gene could be TRBD1 or TRBD2 (5 bases each). Germline assignment: CDR1 SQVTM and CDR2 ANQGSEA. V was cut by 5 bases and J by 0 bases, with 10 bases left in between. The CDR3 is made up of 13 amino acids. CDR3 in DNA: TGCAGCGTTCCAGGGACGGACCAAGAGACCCAGTACTTC. Protein product: CSVPGTDQETQYF.

This CDR3 is CASSFGEGPEQYF. CDR3 coding DNA: TGTGCCAGCAGTTTCGGGGAAGGGCCCGAGCAGTACTTC. The V call is TRBV2, the J call TRBJ2-7; D perhaps matches TRBD2 (5 bases). CDR1 and CDR2 (germline): SNHLY, FYNNEI. The ends were cut back, 5 bases at V and 6 bases at J, with 14 bases in the middle. The CDR3 totals 13 residues.

The J gene is TRBJ2-7, the V gene TRBV28, with D possibly being TRBD2 (5 bases). The V gene lost 4 bases and the J gene lost 0 bases, with 10 bases spanning the gap. Per germline, CDR1 MDHEN and CDR2 SYDVKM. CDR3 length: 14 amino acids. The CDR3 here is CASSSPGSSYEQYF. The CDR3 nucleotides read TGTGCCAGCAGTTCACCGGGATCCTCCTACGAGCAGTACTTC. The variable domain in full, with the rest retrieved from reference TRBV28 and TRBJ2-7, is DVKVTQSSRYLVKRTGEKVFLECVQDMDHENMFWYRQDPGLGLRLIYFSYDVKMKEKGDIPEGYSVSREKKERFSLILESASTNQTSMYLCASSSPGSSYEQYFGPGTRLTVT.

This clone was detected only once. The chain carries TRBV20-1 and TRBJ1-1; D is possibly TRBD1 (5 bases). Between the trimmed V and J ends, which lost 5 bases and 8 bases, there was a span of 12 bases. Germline V gives CDR1 DFQATT, CDR2 SNEGSKA (reference sequence). The CDR3 spans 11 residues. The chain's CDR3 is CSAWGDSEAFF. CDR3 coding DNA: TGCAGTGCTTGGGGGGACTCAGAAGCTTTCTTT.

The gene calls are TRBV27 and TRBJ2-7; D may correspond to TRBD1 or TRBD2 (6 bases each). Looked up from germline, CDR1 is MNHEY and CDR2 is SMNVEV (reference sequence). Trimming stripped 10 bases from V and 2 bases from J, with 15 bases between. The CDR3 spans 13 residues. CDR3 sequence reads: CATYSGATYEQYF. CDR3 nucleotides: TGTGCCACCTATTCGGGGGCTACCTACGAGCAGTACTTC.

V usage is TRBV6-1 and J usage is TRBJ1-1, with D maybe TRBD1 (6 bases). Germline CDR1 reads MNHNS; CDR2 reads SASEGT. V was clipped by 3 bases and J by 7 bases, with 15 bases between them. This CDR3 contains 14 residues. The CDR3 loop reads CASSEGGGLFEAFF. The CDR3 coding sequence is TGTGCCAGCAGTGAGGGGGGCGGGCTTTTTGAAGCTTTCTTT.